Following are 3 T cell receptor beta chains from one sample sequenced in a study of CD8 T cells in ankylosing spondylitis. TCRdb reprocessed the 5' RACE reads via MiXCR and lists one record per CDR3 protein. The sample includes 130,000 or so distinct CDR3 sequences, 9.5% to 12% seen only once; the top ten take about 3.8%. The specimen was blood, either unsorted or a sorted T cell fraction (not recorded which). The receptors were sampled from a female donor with ankylosing spondylitis or in good health (not recorded which).

This clonotype was recorded at least ten times. This chain uses TRBV20-1 with TRBJ1-2; 8 nucleotides line up with TRBD1. The CDR3 has 14 amino acids. Germline-derived CDR1 and CDR2 are DFQATT and SNEGSKA (reference sequence). J lost 8 bases, V lost 6 bases, and 14 bases had no gene match. The CDR3 sequence: CSAVASTGVEGYTF. CDR3 bases: TGCAGTGCCGTCGCTTCGACAGGGGTTGAAGGCTACACCTTC.

This chain connects TRBV7-7 to TRBJ1-3; D gene unclear. The length of the CDR3 is 15 residues. The germline V gene encodes CDR1 SSHAT and CDR2 FNYEAQ (reference sequence). V shed 0 bases and J shed 0 bases, with 6 bases lying between them. For the CDR3, the DNA is TGTGCCAGCAGCTTAGCGGCAAACTCTGGAAACACCATATATTTT. Translating it yields CASSLAANSGNTIYF.

This clonotype was recorded at least ten times. The genes are TRBV29-1 and TRBJ2-2; D is uncertain. V dropped 5 bases and J dropped 4 bases, with 14 bases sitting between them. Germline values: CDR1 SQVTM, CDR2 ANQGSEA. The CDR3 contains 14 residues. CDR3 nucleotides: TGCAGCGTTTTGAAAGGGTTGGGCACCGGGGAGCTGTTTTTT. The encoded protein is CSVLKGLGTGELFF.